Reported below is one TCR beta chain. What it binds is not known. The data belong to a study of regulatory T cells in long-lasting Graves disease. Germline V lookup: CDR1 MNHEY, CDR2 SVGAGI. V was cut by 0 bases and J by 0 bases, with 8 bases left in between. The CDR3 loop spans 15 amino acids. Time point defined: persistent/refractory GD, antithyroid drugs over 5 years with positive TRAb. Extracted PBMC RNA gave rise to the TCR library. Through Arm-PCR of CDR3 regions and iRepertoire HTBI primers, TCR beta libraries were built. Each CDR3 protein gets one entry after TCRdb re-called the multiplex PCR reads with MiXCR. The table includes hundreds of thousands of distinct CDR3 sequences, approximately 31% detected once. Findings and caveats of the study: Thyroid tissue was not studied; only peripheral blood was. Persistent disease favored TRBV28, TRBJ1-2 and TRBJ2-5. Persistent-disease Graves' patients showed less TCR diversity than new cases.

This sample comprised peripheral blood mononuclear cells (PBMCs), obtained when the disease was refractory, from a patient treated with antithyroid drugs. The J gene is TRBJ1-2, the V gene TRBV6-5, with D unclear. This clonotype was obtained from a female donor with Graves disease. The CDR3 bases are TGTGCCAGCAGTTACTCGGTCGTGCCTAACTATGGCTACACCTTC. Translating gives CASSYSVVPNYGYTF.